These T cell receptor beta chains were read from a single sample in a study of cytotoxic CD8 clonotypes in ibrutinib-treated CLL. The repertoire was sequenced with immunoSEQ multiplex PCR; TCRdb's copy has only in-frame clones and lacks some. The repertoire includes roughly 16,000 clones, around 64% of them detected once, and approximately 11% sits in the top ten. The starting material was PBMCs, obtained before ibrutinib treatment. All receptors derive from a human donor with chronic lymphocytic leukemia. Each CDR3 is given with its conserved first and last residue. D genes are given only for firm matches. The size field is filled for only some rows; it gives once, few, many or a size class.

V gene,D gene,J gene,clone size,CDR3 DNA,CDR3 protein
TRBV6-1,-,TRBJ2-3,-,TGTGCCAGCAGTGGACAGGCGGGGTGGCGCACAGATACGCAGTATTTT,CASSGQAGWRTDTQYF
TRBV15,-,TRBJ2-1,few,TGTGCCACCAGACAAAGGCCCTACAATGAGCAGTTCTTC,CATRQRPYNEQFF
TRBV6-1,-,TRBJ2-1,-,TGTGCCAGCAGTGTGGGCAATTCGGTCAATGAGCAGTTCTTC,CASSVGNSVNEQFF
TRBV6-6,-,TRBJ1-3,-,-,CASSTSEGGSGNTIYF
TRBV7-8,-,TRBJ2-1,-,TGTGCCAGCAGCTTGACGGGGAGCTCCTACAATGAGCAGTTCTTC,CASSLTGSSYNEQFF
TRBV18,-,TRBJ2-2,few,TGTGCCAGCTCACCCCGGGGTGGCACCGGGGAGCTGTTTTTT,CASSPRGGTGELFF
TRBV10-1,-,TRBJ2-3,once,TGCGCCAGCAGTGAGCGAGGAGCGACTACGCAGTATTTT,CASSERGATTQYF
TRBV19,-,TRBJ2-3,-,TGTGCCAGTAGTAAAGGGTGGAGCCACACAGATACGCAGTATTTT,CASSKGWSHTDTQYF
TRBV5-4,-,TRBJ2-2,few,TGTGCCAGCAGAAAAGAAGACGGACTTAACACCGGGGAGCTGTTTTTT,CASRKEDGLNTGELFF
TRBV5-1,-,TRBJ1-1,-,TGCGCCAGCAGCTTGACGGGCCAGAACACTGAAGCTTTCTTT,CASSLTGQNTEAFF
TRBV6-1,-,TRBJ2-5,few,TGTGCCAGCAGCTCACTGGACGACCCTGGTGGGACCCAGTACTTC,CASSSLDDPGGTQYF
TRBV5-6,-,TRBJ1-4,few,TGTGCCAGCAGCTTGGCCGGGAATGAAAAACTGTTTTTT,CASSLAGNEKLFF
TRBV9,-,TRBJ2-2,-,TGTGCCAGCAGCCTCCGACCCCTAGGCGGCGGGGAGCTGTTTTTT,CASSLRPLGGGELFF
TRBV7-8,TRBD2,TRBJ2-7,few,TGTGCCAGCACCCTGGGGGGGAGCTCCTACGAGCAGTACTTC,CASTLGGSSYEQYF
TRBV4-2,-,TRBJ1-4,-,TGTGCCAGCAGCATAAGAAAACAGGCGGCAAAACTGTTTTTT,CASSIRKQAAKLFF
TRBV2,-,TRBJ2-5,once,TGTGCCAGCAGTGAACCTGCGGACCAGTACTTC,CASSEPADQYF
TRBV2,-,TRBJ2-1,-,TGTGCCAGCCTGTTTGGGTTGCAGTTCTTC,CASLFGLQFF
TRBV27,TRBD2,TRBJ2-3,-,TGTGCCAGCAGTTCGTATAGCGGGAGGTTGGATACGCAGTATTTT,CASSSYSGRLDTQYF
TRBV28,-,TRBJ1-5,few,TGTGCCAGCACCCCGGGGGGGGCCCTCAATCAGCCCCAGCATTTT,CASTPGGALNQPQHF
TRBV6-6,-,TRBJ2-7,-,TGTGCCAGCGGGCGGACAGACCTCGACTACGAGCAGTACTTC,CASGRTDLDYEQYF
TRBV28,-,TRBJ2-7,-,TGTGCCAGCAGTTCCCTGGGGCAGGGGCCTACCGAGCAGTACTTC,CASSSLGQGPTEQYF
TRBV7-2,-,TRBJ1-1,-,TGTGCCAGCAGCTTAGTCAGCTTTGGGCGGACTGCCGAAGCTTTCTTT,CASSLVSFGRTAEAFF
TRBV4-2,-,TRBJ2-7,-,TGTGCCAGCAGCCAAGAGTTTTCTTACTCCTACGAGCAGTACTTC,CASSQEFSYSYEQYF
TRBV5-6,-,TRBJ1-2,few,TGTGCCAGCAGTACCCCCGGTGGTGACTATGGCTACACCTTC,CASSTPGGDYGYTF
TRBV5-1,TRBD1,TRBJ1-1,few,TGCGCCAGCAGTCATATTTACAGGGGTGGCACTGAAGCTTTCTTT,CASSHIYRGGTEAFF
TRBV7-9,-,TRBJ2-6,-,TGTGCCAGCAGCTTACGGGGGACAGCGGGCTCTGGGGCCAACGTCCTGACTTTC,CASSLRGTAGSGANVLTF
TRBV5-1,TRBD1,TRBJ1-2,-,TGCGCCAGCAGCTTGGGGACCAACAGGGGGCTGGGCTACACCTTC,CASSLGTNRGLGYTF
TRBV7-9,-,TRBJ1-1,-,TGTGCCAGCCGTAGGGGCGGCACTGAAGCTTTCTTT,CASRRGGTEAFF
TRBV5-8,-,TRBJ1-2,-,TGTGCCAGCAGCTTGGAGGGGCATGGCTACACCTTC,CASSLEGHGYTF
TRBV5-1,-,TRBJ1-2,-,TGCGCCAGCAGCTTGGTCGGGGGAGACTATGGCTACACCTTC,CASSLVGGDYGYTF
TRBV28,-,TRBJ1-5,-,TGTGCCAGCAGGGGAGCGGGTGGCAATCAGCCCCAGCATTTT,CASRGAGGNQPQHF
TRBV5-6,-,TRBJ2-3,-,TGTGCCAGCAGCTTGCCAGGGCAGGGATGGGGCACAGATACGCAGTATTTT,CASSLPGQGWGTDTQYF
TRBV6-1,-,TRBJ1-1,-,TGTGCCAGCAGTAGTGGACCGAACACTGAAGCTTTCTTT,CASSSGPNTEAFF
TRBV2,-,TRBJ2-7,few,TGTGTCAGCAGTGATGTCGGAGGTCTTAACCTTGGATACGAGCAGTACTTC,CVSSDVGGLNLGYEQYF
TRBV7-9,-,TRBJ2-1,-,TGTGCCAGCGCCTTTCTAGCGAGCTCCTACAATGAGCAGTTCTTC,CASAFLASSYNEQFF
TRBV6-1,-,TRBJ1-6,medium-sized,TGTGCCAGCAGCATAATGGTCTCCTATAATTCACCCCTCCACTTT,CASSIMVSYNSPLHF
TRBV6-5,-,TRBJ1-4,-,TGTGCCAGCAGTTACGGGGGGCCATCTAATGAAAAACTGTTTTTT,CASSYGGPSNEKLFF